The clone carrying this TCR beta chain was recorded once. Its antigen is undetermined. This sample was included in a study of follicular helper T cells after annual influenza vaccination. Study-level findings and limits: Most later recoveries of Day 7 ICOS+CD38+ clones were ICOS-CD38- cTfh. Recurrent ICOS+CD38+ cTfh clonotypes included tetramer and AIM influenza-specific ones.

The time point: 2014-2015 season, pre-vaccination. Between about 40 and 110 mL of blood was drawn per time point. Sorted cTfh were non-naive CD4+CXCR5+PD-1+, either ICOS+CD38+ or ICOS-CD38-. Using immunoSEQ multiplex PCR, the repertoire was profiled, and TCRdb retains in-frame clones only, with some absent. The sample lists roughly 27,000 clones, 80% to 90% seen once, with 0.95% to 1.5% in the top ten. Germline V gives CDR1 SGHNT, CDR2 YENEEA. The CDR3 length is 15 residues. With V trimmed by 5 bases and J by 2 bases, 6 bases remained unmatched. This chain connects TRBV11-3 to TRBJ2-3; 8 positions agree with TRBD1. Sequenced here: CXCR5+ CD38- circulating T follicular helper cells from blood, sampled on the day of influenza vaccination. Subset indicated: circulating Tfh, non-naive CD4+CXCR5+PD-1+ (ICOS+CD38+ or ICOS-CD38-). The origin of this receptor is an adult who received the influenza vaccine. CDR3 region: CASSTDRDPTDTQYF. For the CDR3, the DNA is TGTGCCAGCAGCACGGACAGGGATCCCACAGATACGCAGTATTTT.